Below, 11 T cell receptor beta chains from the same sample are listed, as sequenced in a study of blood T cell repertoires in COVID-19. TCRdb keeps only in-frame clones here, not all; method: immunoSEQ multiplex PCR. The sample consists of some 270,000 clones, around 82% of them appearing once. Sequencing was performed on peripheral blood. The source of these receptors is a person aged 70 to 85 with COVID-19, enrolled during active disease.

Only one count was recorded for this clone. The CDR3 loop is CASSLRPAGGIPDTQYF. CDR3 in DNA: TGTGCCAGCAGCTTAAGGCCAGCGGGGGGGATCCCAGATACGCAGTATTTT. The chain uses TRBV7-2 and TRBJ2-3; 10 bases map to TRBD2. V gave up 2 bases and J gave up 4 bases; unmatched junction bases: 9. Germline assignment: CDR1 SGHTA and CDR2 FQGNSA. This CDR3 comprises 17 residues.

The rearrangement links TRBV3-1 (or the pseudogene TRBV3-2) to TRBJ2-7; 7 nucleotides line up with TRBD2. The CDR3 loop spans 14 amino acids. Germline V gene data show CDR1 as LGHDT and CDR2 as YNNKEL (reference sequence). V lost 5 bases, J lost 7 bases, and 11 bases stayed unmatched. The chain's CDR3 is CASSEVKRGREQYF. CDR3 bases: TGTGCCAGCAGCGAGGTCAAGCGGGGTCGGGAGCAGTACTTC.

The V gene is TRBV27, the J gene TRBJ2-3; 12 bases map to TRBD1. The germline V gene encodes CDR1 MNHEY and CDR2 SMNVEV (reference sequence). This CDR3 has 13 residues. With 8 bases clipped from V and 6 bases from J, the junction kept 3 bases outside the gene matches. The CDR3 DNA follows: TGTGCCAGCGGGACAGGGGGCCGGGATACGCAGTATTTT. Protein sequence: CASGTGGRDTQYF.

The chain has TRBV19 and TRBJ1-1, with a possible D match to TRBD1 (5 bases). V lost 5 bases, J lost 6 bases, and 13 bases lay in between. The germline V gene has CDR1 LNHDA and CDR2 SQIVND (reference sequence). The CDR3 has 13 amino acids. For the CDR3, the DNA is TGTGCCAGTAGTTCGGTAGGGGCCGCTGAAGCTTTCTTT. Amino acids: CASSSVGAAEAFF.

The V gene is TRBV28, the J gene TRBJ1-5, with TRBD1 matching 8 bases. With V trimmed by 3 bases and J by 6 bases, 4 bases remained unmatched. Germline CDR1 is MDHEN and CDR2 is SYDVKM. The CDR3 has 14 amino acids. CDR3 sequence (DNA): TGTGCCAGCAGTTTGAGCAGGGGGCTTCAGCCCCAGCATTTT. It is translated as CASSLSRGLQPQHF.

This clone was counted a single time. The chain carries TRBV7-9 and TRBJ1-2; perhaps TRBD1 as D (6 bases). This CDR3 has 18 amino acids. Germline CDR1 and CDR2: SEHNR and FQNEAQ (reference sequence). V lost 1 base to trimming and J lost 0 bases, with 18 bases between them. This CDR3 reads CASSLGTGTFATNYGYTF. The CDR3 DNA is TGTGCCAGCAGCTTAGGCACTGGGACATTTGCTACTAACTATGGCTACACCTTC. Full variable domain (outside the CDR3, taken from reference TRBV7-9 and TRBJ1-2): DTGVSQNPRHKITKRGQNVTFRCDPISEHNRLYWYRQTLGQGPEFLTYFQNEAQLEKSRLLSDRFSAERPKGSFSTLEIQRTEQGDSAMYLCASSLGTGTFATNYGYTFGSGTRLTVV.

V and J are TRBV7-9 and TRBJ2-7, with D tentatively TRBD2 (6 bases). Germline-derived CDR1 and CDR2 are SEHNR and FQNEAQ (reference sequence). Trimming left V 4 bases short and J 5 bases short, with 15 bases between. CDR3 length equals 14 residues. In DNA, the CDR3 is TGTGCCAGCAGCTGGAGGGGTCGACTCCACGAGCAGTACTTC. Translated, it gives CASSWRGRLHEQYF.

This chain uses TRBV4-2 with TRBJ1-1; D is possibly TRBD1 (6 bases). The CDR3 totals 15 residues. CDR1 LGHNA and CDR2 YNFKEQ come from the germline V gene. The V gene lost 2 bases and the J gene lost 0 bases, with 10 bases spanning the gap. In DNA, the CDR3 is TGTGCCAGCAGCCAAAACGCAGGGGTGAACACTGAAGCTTTCTTT. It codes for CASSQNAGVNTEAFF.

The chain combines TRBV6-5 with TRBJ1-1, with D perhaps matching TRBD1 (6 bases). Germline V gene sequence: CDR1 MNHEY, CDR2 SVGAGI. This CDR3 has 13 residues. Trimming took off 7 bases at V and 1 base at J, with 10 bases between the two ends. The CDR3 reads CASTGGGNTEAFF. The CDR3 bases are TGTGCCAGCACGGGGGGCGGGAACACTGAAGCTTTCTTT.

The CDR3 DNA reads as TGTGCCAGTAGTATCCAATCGGACTTCCTCTACGAGCAGTACTTC. Its translation: CASSIQSDFLYEQYF. The chain joins TRBV19 to TRBJ2-7; tentatively, D is TRBD2 (5 bases). The germline V and J ends were trimmed by 3 bases and 3 bases, with 15 bases remaining between them. This CDR3 spans 15 amino acids. In germline, CDR1 is LNHDA, CDR2 SQIVND (reference sequence).

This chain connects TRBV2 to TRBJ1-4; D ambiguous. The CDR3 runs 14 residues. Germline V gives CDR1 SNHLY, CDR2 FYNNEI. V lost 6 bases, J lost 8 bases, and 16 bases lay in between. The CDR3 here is CASRPVLSGEKLFF. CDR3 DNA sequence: TGTGCCAGCAGGCCGGTCCTTTCGGGGGAAAAACTGTTTTTT.